The 32 T cell receptor beta chains given below trace back to one sample, sequenced in a study of T-cell memory formation after mild COVID-19. TCRdb independently ran MiXCR on the 5' RACE reads; one entry per CDR3 protein. The profile covers just over 300,000 distinct CDR3 sequences, with roughly a fifth appearing a single time and around 21% taken by the ten largest. Specimen: PBMCs or a T cell subset sorted from them (not recorded which). These receptors came from a man aged 18 to 29 who had mild COVID-19 (a few samples of this study predate the infection). Cell type and time point are not known.

This clonotype was observed a few times. The chain combines TRBV5-1 with TRBJ2-1; D remains unclear. Germline CDR1 and CDR2: SGHRS and YFSETQ. This CDR3 spans 14 amino acids. V gave up 4 bases and J gave up 4 bases, with 12 bases separating them. This chain's CDR3 is CASSLAPLYNEQFF. The CDR3 DNA follows: TGCGCCAGCAGCCTGGCCCCTCTGTACAATGAGCAGTTCTTC.

The gene calls are TRBV12-3 or TRBV12-4 and TRBJ2-7; D remains unclear. The CDR3 is made up of 18 amino acids. Trimming stripped 3 bases from V and 6 bases from J, with 27 bases between. The CDR3 reads CASSLSPSHRADLGEQYV. The CDR3 nucleotides are TGTGCCAGCAGTTTGAGCCCCTCCCACCGTGCAGATCTCGGCGAGCAGTACGTC.

The V gene is TRBV10-2, the J gene TRBJ1-1, with a weak D call TRBD1 (6 bases). This CDR3 spans 13 amino acids. Germline-derived CDR1 and CDR2 are WSHSY and SAAADI. The germline V and J ends were trimmed by 8 bases and 1 base, with 11 bases remaining between them. The CDR3 DNA reads as TGCGCCAGCGGGGGGCAAACGAACACTGAAGCTTTCTTT. Its protein product is CASGGQTNTEAFF.

This clonotype has more than one count but fewer than ten. The V call is TRBV5-1, the J call TRBJ2-7; TRBD1 is a possible D gene (6 bases). CDR1 and CDR2 from the germline V gene are SGHRS and YFSETQ. The V end was cut by 1 base, the J end by 5 bases, with 13 bases between. The CDR3 has 14 residues. The CDR3 is CASSLWAGDNEQYV. The CDR3 coding sequence is TGCGCCAGCAGCTTGTGGGCAGGGGACAACGAGCAGTACGTC.

The V call is TRBV30, the J call TRBJ2-5; D ambiguous. The CDR3 contains 11 residues. From germline, CDR1 is GTSNPN and CDR2 SVGIG (reference sequence). V was cut by 3 bases and J by 4 bases, with 6 bases left in between. The CDR3 DNA reads as TGTGCCTGGAGCAGCGTAGAGACCCAGTACTTC. This translates into CAWSSVETQYF.

This clonotype was picked up many times. The rearrangement joins TRBV20-1 to TRBJ2-7; the match to TRBD1 covers 8 bases. The trim removed 6 bases at V and 1 base at J, leaving 5 bases unmatched. Germline values: CDR1 DFQATT, CDR2 SNEGSKA (reference sequence). The CDR3 covers 13 residues. The CDR3 nucleotides read TGCAGTGCCTCGGGGGACAGGTCCTACGAGCAGTACTTC. As protein: CSASGDRSYEQYF.

This clonotype occurred many times. The chain couples TRBV12-3 or TRBV12-4 to TRBJ2-7; D is possibly TRBD2 (6 bases). The CDR3 is 15 amino acids. The V and J ends lost 6 bases and 2 bases respectively, with 17 bases between them. CDR3 amino acids: CASSMGGQGTYEQYF. The CDR3 coding sequence is TGTGCCAGCAGCATGGGGGGTCAGGGAACCTACGAGCAGTACTTC.

In this sample, this clonotype turned up a few times. This chain links TRBV10-3 with TRBJ2-5; 11 bases are shared with TRBD2. Germline trimming cut 2 bases from V and 5 bases from J; bases unmatched to any gene: 4. From germline, CDR1 is ENHRY and CDR2 SYGVKD. The CDR3 sequence is 15 residues long. The CDR3 region has the DNA TGTGCCATCAGTGAGGAACTAGCGGGGGTTGAGACCCAGTACTTC. It yields the protein CAISEELAGVETQYF.

V is TRBV11-2 and J is TRBJ2-3; a possible D gene is TRBD1 (6 bases). The V and J ends lost 5 bases and 10 bases respectively, with 13 bases between them. Germline V lookup: CDR1 SGHAT, CDR2 FQNNGV. The CDR3 covers 12 residues. The CDR3 loop reads CASSPGSGAQYF. Written as DNA, the CDR3 is TGTGCCAGCAGCCCCGGGTCAGGGGCGCAGTATTTT.

This clonotype was recorded a few times. The chain is built from TRBV6-5 and TRBJ2-3, with D perhaps matching TRBD1 or TRBD2 (5 bases each). V was clipped by 0 bases and J by 8 bases, with 18 bases between them. The germline V gene encodes CDR1 MNHEY and CDR2 SVGAGI. This CDR3 spans 16 amino acids. Written as DNA, the CDR3 is TGTGCCAGCAGTTACTCGGGGGACCCGGTAAGCCCTACGCAGTATTTT. Translation gives CASSYSGDPVSPTQYF.

This clonotype was detected only a few times. This sequence joins TRBV7-2 and TRBJ2-2; TRBD1 agrees at 7 bases. The CDR3 contains 16 residues. V dropped 1 base and J dropped 4; count of bases not matched to a gene: 6. CDR1 and CDR2 (germline): SGHTA, FQGNSA. CDR3 loop: CASSLGDRVATGELFF. In DNA, the CDR3 is TGTGCCAGCAGCTTAGGCGACAGGGTAGCCACCGGGGAGCTGTTTTTT.

The CDR3 coding sequence is TGTGCCCAAGGGGGCGTTGGCATTCAGTACTTC. Its protein product is CAQGGVGIQYF. The rearrangement joins TRBV30 to TRBJ2-4; 7 bases map to TRBD1. Losses at the gene ends were 8 bases for V and 9 bases for J; bases not matched to a gene: 7. CDR3 length: 11 residues. Per the germline V gene, CDR1 is GTSNPN and CDR2 is SVGIG (reference sequence).

This chain uses TRBV9 with TRBJ1-1, with 7 nucleotides matching TRBD1. V lost 4 bases and J lost 7; bases outside the gene matches: 7. The CDR3 covers 13 residues. Germline assignment: CDR1 SGDLS and CDR2 YYNGEE. The CDR3 nucleotides read TGTGCCAGCAGCCCTAGGGGGCGAGGTGAAGCTTTCTTT. The encoded protein is CASSPRGRGEAFF.

This chain uses TRBV12-3 or TRBV12-4 with TRBJ2-1; D may be TRBD1 (8 bases). V was shortened by 6 bases and J by 9 bases, with 18 bases between the two germline ends. This CDR3 region has 14 residues. CDR3 coding DNA: TGTGCCAGCAGCACGGAACAGGGGGAGGGTGAGCAGTTCTTC. Amino acid sequence: CASSTEQGEGEQFF.

This clonotype appeared a few times. This chain connects TRBV7-6 to TRBJ2-5; TRBD2 agrees at 9 bases. The germline gives CDR1 SGHVS, CDR2 FNYEAQ. V gave up 5 bases and J gave up 5 bases; unmatched junction bases: 15. The CDR3 sequence is 17 residues long. The CDR3 sequence is CASSPSRVAGAWETQYF. The CDR3, as DNA: TGTGCCAGCAGCCCGTCGAGGGTAGCGGGGGCGTGGGAGACCCAGTACTTC.

The chain employs TRBV20-1 and TRBJ1-2, with TRBD1 matching over 9 bases. This CDR3 region has 13 residues. The ends lost 3 bases at V and 7 bases at J; junction bases unmatched: 6. Germline V lookup: CDR1 DFQATT, CDR2 SNEGSKA (reference sequence). CDR3 sequence: CSARTGGIFGYTF. CDR3 sequence (DNA): TGCAGTGCTAGGACAGGGGGAATCTTTGGCTACACCTTC.

The chain is built from TRBV20-1 and TRBJ1-1; D is unresolved. The length of the CDR3 is 14 residues. V gave up 0 bases and J gave up 2 bases, with 10 bases separating them. Germline CDR1 and CDR2: DFQATT and SNEGSKA (reference sequence). This CDR3 is CSARDQRLNTEAFF. The CDR3 DNA reads as TGCAGTGCTAGAGATCAACGGCTAAACACTGAAGCTTTCTTT.

The CDR3, as DNA: TGTGCCACCAGCAGAGATCGGCGGGGACACGAGCAGTACTTC. Residues: CATSRDRRGHEQYF. This chain joins TRBV15 and TRBJ2-7, with a tentative D call TRBD2 (6 bases). Trimming removed 0 bases from V and 5 bases from J, with 11 bases in between. The CDR3 loop spans 14 amino acids. Germline CDR1 reads LNHNV; CDR2 reads YYDKDF (reference sequence). Complete variable domain (other parts from reference TRBV15 and TRBJ2-7): DAMVIQNPRYQVTQFGKPVTLSCSQTLNHNVMYWYQQKSSQAPKLLFHYYDKDFNNEADTPDNFQSRRPNTSFCFLDIRSPGLGDTAMYLCATSRDRRGHEQYFGPGTRLTVT.

This clonotype showed up many times. One end of the junction does not line up with germline, which may come from a read error. V usage is TRBV5-1 and J usage is TRBJ1-1; TRBD1 is a possible D gene (5 bases). The CDR3 is 12 amino acids. CDR1 is SGHRS and CDR2 is YFSETQ in the germline V gene. The CDR3 coding sequence is TGTGCCAGCAGCTTTGGGGGCACTGAAGCTTTCTTT. The encoded protein is CASSFGGTEAFF. Complete variable domain (other parts from reference TRBV5-1 and TRBJ1-1): KAGVTQTPRYLIKTRGQQVTLSCSPISGHRSVSWYQQTPGQGLQFLFEYFSETQRNKGNFPGRFSGRQFSNSRSEMNVSTLELGDSALYLCASSFGGTEAFFGQGTRLTVV.

The V and J genes are TRBV7-2 and TRBJ1-5; 10 bases are a match to TRBD1. From germline, CDR1 is SGHTA and CDR2 FQGNSA. The CDR3 spans 16 residues. Trimming at V came to 0 bases and at J to 3 bases, leaving 2 bases not matched to a gene. CDR3 amino acids: CASSLAGQGYNQPQHF. The DNA of the CDR3 is TGTGCCAGCAGCTTAGCGGGACAGGGGTACAATCAGCCCCAGCATTTT.

The rearrangement uses TRBV7-2 and TRBJ2-3; D is ambiguous. The CDR3 runs 13 residues. The V gene lost 8 bases and the J gene lost 0 bases, with 9 bases spanning the gap. Germline assignment: CDR1 SGHTA and CDR2 FQGNSA. CDR3 bases: TGTGCCAGCCGCCCCCTTAGCACAGATACGCAGTATTTT. It encodes CASRPLSTDTQYF.

Only a few counts were recorded for this clonotype. This rearrangement joins TRBV2 to TRBJ2-5, with 8 bases that match TRBD2. V was clipped by 4 bases and J by 5 bases; unmatched bases: 9. This CDR3 is built from 15 residues. The germline V gene has CDR1 SNHLY and CDR2 FYNNEI. In nucleotides, the CDR3 is TGTGCCAGCAGTGGTTATAGCGGGGCCGGGGAGACCCAGTACTTC. This codes for CASSGYSGAGETQYF.

This clonotype showed up just a few times. The chain uses TRBV2 and TRBJ2-7; D perhaps matches TRBD1 (5 bases). Trimming removed 8 bases at V and 0 bases at J, with 14 bases between. The germline CDR1 and CDR2 sequences are SNHLY and FYNNEI. The CDR3 length is 14 residues. The CDR3 coding sequence is TGTGCCAGCGAAGGGGCCCTTAGCTCCTACGAGCAGTACTTC. Translated: CASEGALSSYEQYF.

This clonotype was counted only a few times. The rearrangement joins TRBV7-2 to TRBJ1-5; 11 bases line up with TRBD1. This CDR3 has 17 amino acids. CDR1 is SGHTA, CDR2 FQGNSA, per germline. Trimming at V came to 1 base and at J to 2 bases, leaving 4 bases not matched to a gene. In DNA form, the CDR3 reads TGTGCCAGCAGCTTAGGGACAGGGGGCTCGGGCAATCAGCCCCAGCATTTT. It codes for CASSLGTGGSGNQPQHF.

This clonotype was found a few times. This chain joins TRBV7-6 and TRBJ2-1, with 7 bases identical to TRBD1. The CDR3 totals 14 residues. V dropped 4 bases and J dropped 6; count of bases not matched to a gene: 6. Germline CDR1 SGHVS, CDR2 FNYEAQ. The CDR3 loop is CASSSRRQGNEQFF. The CDR3 bases are TGTGCCAGCAGCTCTAGGAGACAGGGCAATGAGCAGTTCTTC.

This clonotype has just a few counts. The CDR3 nucleotides read TGTGCCGGGAGGTCGGGGGATCCTAGCACAGATACGCAGTATTTT. Protein product: CAGRSGDPSTDTQYF. V and J are TRBV27 and TRBJ2-3, with D maybe TRBD2 (6 bases). The germline V gene has CDR1 MNHEY and CDR2 SMNVEV (reference sequence). Between the trimmed V and J ends, which lost 11 bases and 0 bases, there was a span of 18 bases. The CDR3 totals 15 residues.

This clonotype was counted a few times. The chain uses TRBV29-1 and TRBJ2-5; 7 nucleotides line up with TRBD1. Per the germline V gene, CDR1 is SQVTM and CDR2 is ANQGSEA. V lost 7 bases and J lost 5; bases outside the gene matches: 10. This CDR3 comprises 13 residues. The CDR3 sequence is CSAAQTGTETQYF. The CDR3 coding sequence is TGCAGCGCCGCACAGACAGGGACGGAGACCCAGTACTTC. Full variable domain (remainder filled in from reference TRBV29-1 and TRBJ2-5): SAVISQKPSRDICQRGTSLTIQCQVDSQVTMMFWYRQQPGQSLTLIATANQGSEATYESGFVIDKFPISRPNLTFSTLTVSNMSPEDSSIYLCSAAQTGTETQYFGPGTRLLVL.

A few counts support this clonotype. The rearrangement joins TRBV20-1 to TRBJ2-3; D may be TRBD2 (5 bases). Between the trimmed V and J ends, which lost 3 bases and 5 bases, there was a span of 12 bases. Germline V gene sequence: CDR1 DFQATT, CDR2 SNEGSKA (reference sequence). This CDR3 comprises 13 residues. CDR3 loop: CSASSQRRDTQYF. CDR3 coding DNA: TGCAGTGCTAGTAGCCAGCGGAGAGATACGCAGTATTTT.

The V gene is TRBV11-3, the J gene TRBJ2-5; 10 nucleotides match TRBD2. After removal of 5 bases from V and 4 bases from J, the junction contained 7 bases not matched to a gene. This CDR3 is 15 amino acids long. Per germline, CDR1 SGHNT and CDR2 YENEEA. As DNA, the CDR3 is TGTGCCAGCAGCCTTCTCCTAGCGGGGGTAGAGACCCAGTACTTC. Protein product: CASSLLLAGVETQYF.

The chain couples TRBV6-5 to TRBJ2-5; D remains ambiguous. With 5 bases removed from V and 5 bases from J, the gap between germline ends came to 18 bases. Looked up from germline, CDR1 is MNHEY and CDR2 is SVGAGI. The CDR3 length is 15 residues. For the CDR3, the DNA is TGTGCCAGCAGTCCCGGTCAGGCCACGAGGGAGACCCAGTACTTC. Protein sequence: CASSPGQATRETQYF.

The rearrangement links TRBV28 to TRBJ1-5, with D possibly being TRBD1 (5 bases). The germline CDR1 and CDR2 sequences are MDHEN and SYDVKM. The V and J ends lost 1 base and 13 bases respectively, with 11 bases between them. This CDR3 contains 12 residues. The CDR3 protein is CASSLFWGEQHF. The CDR3, as DNA: TGTGCCAGCAGTTTATTTTGGGGGGAACAGCATTTT.

This rearrangement joins TRBV4-1 to TRBJ1-5; D is undetermined. Germline CDR1 MGHRA, CDR2 YSYEKL. V gave up 0 bases and J gave up 0 bases, with 12 bases separating them. This CDR3 is 17 amino acids long. The CDR3 bases are TGCGCCAGCAGCCAAGATCCGGCAGTTTATAGCAATCAGCCCCAGCATTTT. Translating it yields CASSQDPAVYSNQPQHF.